This record covers a single T cell receptor (beta chain). Antigen specificity is unknown. The data were taken from a study of long-term antiretroviral therapy in people with HIV. Whole-study results and caveats: Clones with expansion before ART led the repertoire at all time points.

J was trimmed by 5 bases and V by 5 bases; bases with no gene match: 7. CDR3 length: 15 amino acids. CDR1 and CDR2 from the germline V gene are SGHVS and FQNEAQ. Runs used v3.0 of the immunoSEQ assay and were done at survey level. Some clones are missing from TCRdb's copy, which holds only in-frame ones; the method was immunoSEQ multiplex PCR. The sample shows 35,000 or so clones, around 82% of them seen only once. The V and J genes are TRBV7-8 and TRBJ1-5; 9 bases are shared with TRBD1. Sequencing was performed on unsorted PBMCs, taken 0.4 years before starting antiretroviral therapy. This receptor was obtained from a young man with HIV. The CDR3 DNA follows: TGTGCCAGCAGCGCCCAAACAGGGGGCTATCAGCCCCAGCATTTT. This gives the protein CASSAQTGGYQPQHF.